A single sample is the source of the 19 T cell receptor beta chains below, sequenced in a study of control samples from healthy donors and cancer patients (dated by TCRdb to about 2020). The library came from the immunoSEQ multiplex PCR assay. TCRdb's version of the immuneACCESS table is confined to in-frame rearrangements and falls short of the full clone set. An unresolved V gene accounts for under half of the shortfall where checked; the remainder is of unknown origin. The sample table records over 100,000 clones; over 80% of these occur just once. The ten largest clones capture approximately 2% of the sample. The specimen was blood. Receptor source: a woman in her 50s in good health.

The V and J genes are TRBV18 and TRBJ1-2; D uncertain. CDR1 KGHSH and CDR2 LQKENI come from the germline V gene. The germline V and J ends were trimmed by 3 bases and 4 bases, with 12 bases remaining between them. The CDR3 sequence is 14 residues long. The CDR3 spells CASSPPSEVYGYTF. The CDR3 DNA follows: TGTGCCAGCTCACCCCCGTCTGAGGTCTATGGCTACACCTTC.

The chain couples TRBV25-1 to TRBJ2-5; D perhaps matches TRBD2 (6 bases). Germline assignment: CDR1 MGHDK and CDR2 SYGVNS. Trimming took off 3 bases at V and 0 bases at J, with 11 bases between the two ends. CDR3 length equals 15 residues. The CDR3: CASSDAGTHQETQYF. The CDR3 DNA follows: TGTGCCAGCAGTGACGCCGGGACTCACCAAGAGACCCAGTACTTC.

V is TRBV9 and J is TRBJ2-1, with 10 nucleotides matching TRBD1. Per germline, CDR1 SGDLS and CDR2 YYNGEE. The CDR3 extends over 16 amino acids. J was trimmed by 7 bases and V by 3 bases; bases with no gene match: 10. CDR3 amino acids: CASSAVGDRGTNEQFF. For the CDR3, the DNA is TGTGCCAGCAGCGCCGTGGGGGACAGGGGCACGAATGAGCAGTTCTTC.

The chain has TRBV19 and TRBJ2-1; TRBD1 aligns across 9 bases. This CDR3 region has 13 residues. V lost 8 bases and J lost 7; bases outside the gene matches: 6. The germline V gene has CDR1 LNHDA and CDR2 SQIVND (reference sequence). Here the CDR3 DNA reads TGTGCCAGTGGAAAGGGACAGGGTAATGAGCAGTTCTTC. As protein: CASGKGQGNEQFF.

In this sample, this clone turned up once. This sequence joins TRBV20-1 and TRBJ1-2; 11 bases map to TRBD1. The germline CDR1 and CDR2 sequences are DFQATT and SNEGSKA (reference sequence). V trimming: 6 bases; J trimming: 4 bases; junction bases outside the gene matches: 10. The CDR3 consists of 15 residues. Here the CDR3 reads CSASLGTGGIYGYTF. Written as DNA, the CDR3 is TGCAGTGCCAGTTTGGGGACAGGGGGGATCTATGGCTACACCTTC.

V and J are TRBV27 and TRBJ1-5, with D maybe TRBD1 (6 bases). Germline V CDR1 and CDR2: MNHEY, SMNVEV (reference sequence). V shed 8 bases and J shed 4 bases, with 12 bases lying between them. The CDR3 has 13 residues. In DNA form, the CDR3 reads TGTGCCAGCTGGGGGGGCTATAATCAGCCCCAGCATTTT. Its translation: CASWGGYNQPQHF.

Here the CDR3 reads CASSLNRATNEKLFF. The CDR3 nucleotides are TGCGCCAGCAGCTTGAACAGAGCAACTAATGAAAAACTGTTTTTT. The chain combines TRBV5-1 with TRBJ1-4; D gene uncertain. CDR1 and CDR2 (germline): SGHRS, YFSETQ. The CDR3 loop spans 15 amino acids. The V and J ends lost 1 base and 0 bases respectively, with 7 bases between them.

The chain has TRBV13 and TRBJ1-5; no definite D call. The germline V and J ends were trimmed by 4 bases and 4 bases, with 5 bases remaining between them. The CDR3 has 12 amino acids. Germline CDR1 PRHDT, CDR2 FYEKMQ (reference sequence). CDR3 sequence (DNA): TGTGCCAGCAGCTCGGGGAATCAGCCCCAGCATTTT. Translated, it gives CASSSGNQPQHF.

Here the CDR3 reads CSGIRGGETQYF. CDR3 nucleotides: TGCAGCGGTATCCGAGGGGGAGAGACCCAGTACTTC. V and J are TRBV29-1 and TRBJ2-5; weak D call: TRBD1 (6 bases). From germline, CDR1 is SQVTM and CDR2 ANQGSEA. Trimming took off 7 bases at V and 4 bases at J, with 13 bases between the two ends. The CDR3 runs to 12 residues.

This sequence joins TRBV12-3 or TRBV12-4 and TRBJ1-2; no clear D. This CDR3 comprises 13 residues. The V end was cut by 3 bases, the J end by 1 base, with 6 bases between. This chain's CDR3 is CASSFRINYGYTF. The CDR3 region has the DNA TGTGCCAGCAGTTTTCGGATTAACTATGGCTACACCTTC.

The V call is TRBV5-1, the J call TRBJ1-3; D gene unclear. Germline CDR1 is SGHRS and CDR2 is YFSETQ. The CDR3 has 14 residues. The V end was cut by 2 bases, the J end by 0 bases, with 6 bases between. The CDR3, as DNA: TGCGCCAGCAGCTTTGGGAGCTCTGGAAACACCATATATTTT. It yields the protein CASSFGSSGNTIYF. Using reference TRBV5-1 and TRBJ1-3 for the parts outside the CDR3, the full variable domain is KAGVTQTPRYLIKTRGQQVTLSCSPISGHRSVSWYQQTPGQGLQFLFEYFSETQRNKGNFPGRFSGRQFSNSRSEMNVSTLELGDSALYLCASSFGSSGNTIYFGEGSWLTVV.

In its sample, this clone was seen once. The V gene is TRBV5-1, the J gene TRBJ2-1, with TRBD2 as a possible D gene (5 bases). V lost 0 bases and J 7 bases, leaving 14 bases between the germline ends. This CDR3 region has 15 residues. CDR1 is SGHRS, CDR2 YFSETQ, per germline. The CDR3 protein is CASSLGSSPGNEQFF. CDR3 DNA: TGCGCCAGCAGCTTGGGCTCATCCCCGGGGAATGAGCAGTTCTTC. Full variable domain (rest looked up from reference TRBV5-1 and TRBJ2-1): KAGVTQTPRYLIKTRGQQVTLSCSPISGHRSVSWYQQTPGQGLQFLFEYFSETQRNKGNFPGRFSGRQFSNSRSEMNVSTLELGDSALYLCASSLGSSPGNEQFFGPGTRLTVL.

The rearrangement uses TRBV10-3 and TRBJ1-2; D is ambiguous. With 0 bases removed from V and 8 bases from J, the gap between germline ends came to 13 bases. Germline loops: CDR1 ENHRY, CDR2 SYGVKD. The CDR3 sequence is 14 residues long. The CDR3 loop is CAISESIQDQGYTF. Here the CDR3 DNA reads TGTGCCATCAGTGAGTCGATCCAGGATCAGGGCTACACCTTC.

The V and J genes are TRBV2 and TRBJ1-1; D is ambiguous. Germline lookup yields CDR1 SNHLY and CDR2 FYNNEI. This CDR3 has 13 residues. Trimming stripped 8 bases from V and 1 base from J, with 11 bases between. For the CDR3, the DNA is TGTGCCAGCCTTAGACGGGGGAACACTGAAGCTTTCTTT. Its protein product is CASLRRGNTEAFF.

V is TRBV30 and J is TRBJ2-7, with TRBD2 matching over 13 bases. The CDR3 consists of 16 residues. With 6 bases clipped from V and 7 bases from J, the junction kept 15 bases outside the gene matches. The germline V gene has CDR1 GTSNPN and CDR2 SVGIG (reference sequence). The CDR3 region is CACQRRGTSGTWEQYF. In DNA form, the CDR3 reads TGTGCCTGTCAGAGGAGGGGGACTAGCGGGACTTGGGAGCAGTACTTC.

The chain joins TRBV15 to TRBJ1-2; D gene ambiguous. V was trimmed by 7 bases and J by 6 bases, leaving 21 bases between them. In germline, CDR1 is LNHNV, CDR2 YYDKDF (reference sequence). The CDR3 is made up of 15 amino acids. The CDR3 region has the DNA TGTGCCACCACTACGTTAGGGAGGTCTGGTAATGGCTACACCTTC. As protein: CATTTLGRSGNGYTF.

V and J are TRBV18 and TRBJ1-1; weak D call: TRBD1 (6 bases). The V and J ends lost 3 bases and 0 bases respectively, with 11 bases between them. CDR1 KGHSH and CDR2 LQKENI come from the germline V gene. The CDR3 length is 15 residues. The CDR3 loop is CASSPTGTLNTEAFF. The CDR3 DNA reads TGTGCCAGCTCACCCACAGGGACCTTGAACACTGAAGCTTTCTTT.

In this sample, this clone turned up many times. This chain links TRBV29-1 with TRBJ1-2; perhaps TRBD1 as D (5 bases). V was pared by 2 bases and J by 4 bases, with 8 bases between. Germline V gene sequence: CDR1 SQVTM, CDR2 ANQGSEA. The CDR3 length is 12 residues. CDR3 residues: CSVEKGIYGYTF. As DNA, the CDR3 is TGCAGCGTTGAAAAGGGGATCTATGGCTACACCTTC.

The chain combines TRBV2 with TRBJ2-3; TRBD2 matches 13 bases. V gave up 8 bases and J gave up 2 bases; unmatched junction bases: 10. This CDR3 spans 17 amino acids. Germline V gives CDR1 SNHLY, CDR2 FYNNEI. In DNA form, the CDR3 reads TGTGCCAGCTTTGCTAGGACTAGCGGGGGCAACACAGATACGCAGTATTTT. Protein: CASFARTSGGNTDTQYF.